Listed below are T cell receptor beta chains from one sample, sequenced in a study of blood T cell repertoires in COVID-19. Libraries were prepared by immunoSEQ multiplex PCR; TCRdb keeps only in-frame clonotypes and omits some of them. The sample records about 150,000 clones, 75% to 90% being singletons. The sample taken for sequencing was peripheral blood. The receptors derive from a man aged 18 to 30 with COVID-19, enrolled during active disease. CDR3s include the opening cysteine and the closing phenylalanine or tryptophan. The D gene is left open where the match is weak. Expanded clones get a size class; other rows say once, few or many, or leave the size out.

v_call	d_call	j_call	clone_size	cdr3_aa	cdr3_nt
TRBV19	TRBD2	TRBJ2-5	-	CASSSSGSPFQETQYF	TGTGCCAGTAGTTCGAGCGGGAGCCCATTCCAAGAGACCCAGTACTTC
TRBV7-2	-	TRBJ1-5	-	CASSPRAGHTSNQPQHF	TGTGCCAGCAGCCCTAGAGCGGGACACACTAGCAATCAGCCCCAGCATTTT
TRBV7-9	-	TRBJ2-1	-	CASSPPGVSYNEQFF	TGTGCCAGCAGCCCCCCGGGGGTCTCCTACAATGAGCAGTTCTTC
TRBV5-4	TRBD2	TRBJ2-3	once	CASSDPGTSGRGDTQYF	TGTGCCAGCAGCGATCCCGGGACTAGCGGGCGGGGAGATACGCAGTATTTT
TRBV20-1	-	TRBJ2-7	once	CSHRVYREQYF	TGCAGTCACAGGGTGTATCGCGAGCAGTACTTC
TRBV7-2	-	TRBJ2-7	-	CASSYLGTAYEQYF	TGTGCCAGCAGCTACCTCGGGACTGCCTACGAGCAGTACTTC
TRBV11-2	-	TRBJ2-1	-	CASSPPRGRIFNEQFF	TGTGCCAGCAGCCCCCCAAGGGGCCGAATTTTCAATGAGCAGTTCTTC
TRBV27	-	TRBJ2-1	-	CASSSRGGNEQFF	TGTGCCAGCAGTTCCCGAGGGGGCAATGAGCAGTTCTTC
TRBV5-4	TRBD2	TRBJ2-3	-	CASSLDSGSTDTQYF	TGTGCCAGCAGCTTGGATAGCGGGAGCACAGATACGCAGTATTTT
TRBV7-2	TRBD2	TRBJ2-2	-	CASSLDGLAGDTGELFF	TGTGCCAGCAGCTTAGACGGACTAGCGGGAGACACCGGGGAGCTGTTTTTT
TRBV9	-	TRBJ1-1	-	CASSVGGGAGEAFF	TGTGCCAGCAGCGTAGGTGGTGGCGCGGGTGAAGCTTTCTTT
TRBV29-1	-	TRBJ1-5	-	CSVTTGREHQPQHF	TGCAGCGTTACTACAGGGAGGGAGCATCAGCCCCAGCATTTT
TRBV6-5	-	TRBJ1-6	-	CASQRRGNSPLHF	TGTGCCAGCCAGAGGCGAGGGAATTCACCCCTCCACTTT
TRBV7-6	-	TRBJ2-2	-	CASSLAGGHTGELFF	TGTGCCAGCAGCTTAGCAGGGGGACACACCGGGGAGCTGTTTTTT
TRBV5-8	-	TRBJ2-5	-	CASSPPPVRKETQYF	TGTGCCAGCAGCCCCCCTCCTGTCAGGAAAGAGACCCAGTACTTC
TRBV19	-	TRBJ1-5	-	CASSMDGRQPQHF	TGTGCCAGTAGTATGGACGGGAGGCAGCCCCAGCATTTT
TRBV20-1	TRBD1	TRBJ2-7	-	CSASLGQGRYEQYF	TGCAGTGCTAGTCTGGGACAGGGTCGCTACGAGCAGTACTTC
TRBV4-1	-	TRBJ2-1	few	CASSTPRAPGRGSDEQFF	TGCGCCAGCAGCACTCCTCGAGCCCCGGGGCGGGGAAGCGATGAGCAGTTCTTC
TRBV9	-	TRBJ2-5	-	CASSVGGGGSETQYF	TGTGCCAGCAGCGTAGGGGGAGGGGGTAGCGAGACCCAGTACTTC
TRBV28	-	TRBJ1-2	-	CASSLLGRTYGYTF	TGTGCCAGCAGTTTGCTGGGGAGAACCTATGGCTACACCTTC
TRBV19	TRBD2	TRBJ2-3	once	CASSPPRLATSTDTQYF	TGTGCCAGTAGTCCCCCCCGACTAGCGACTAGCACAGATACGCAGTATTTT
TRBV7-2	TRBD1	TRBJ1-6	-	CASSLNGQGSNSPLHF	TGTGCCAGCAGCTTGAACGGACAGGGAAGCAATTCACCCCTCCACTTT
TRBV6-5	TRBD2	TRBJ2-1	-	CASSLAGTIWGEQFF	TGTGCCAGCAGTCTAGCGGGAACGATCTGGGGTGAGCAGTTCTTC
TRBV2	TRBD2	TRBJ2-5	-	CASSELGGETQYF	TGTGCCAGCAGTGAATTGGGAGGGGAGACCCAGTACTTC
TRBV6-2/TRBV6-3	-	TRBJ2-1	-	CASSSFNEQFF	TGTGCCAGCAGTTCCTTCAATGAGCAGTTCTTC
TRBV2	TRBD1	TRBJ1-1	-	CASSELQGARGQNEAFF	TGTGCCAGCAGTGAGCTTCAGGGGGCGCGAGGTCAGAATGAAGCTTTCTTT
TRBV6-4	-	TRBJ2-7	-	CASSGGSSVSYEQYF	TGTGCCAGCAGTGGAGGGTCTAGCGTATCCTACGAGCAGTACTTC
TRBV24-1	-	TRBJ2-2	-	CATSDLTTGELFF	TGTGCCACCAGTGATTTGACTACCGGGGAGCTGTTTTTT
TRBV6-5	TRBD2	TRBJ2-7	-	CATSSGAVLEQYF	TGTGCCACCTCTAGCGGGGCCGTTCTCGAGCAGTACTTC
TRBV5-1	TRBD1	TRBJ1-1	once	CASSLAGTGFLF	TGCGCCAGCAGCTTGGCCGGGACAGGGTTTCTCTTT
TRBV19	TRBD1	TRBJ2-7	-	CASSQNRGRAYEQYF	TGTGCCAGTAGCCAAAACAGGGGACGCGCCTACGAGCAGTACTTC
TRBV18	-	TRBJ2-2	-	CASSPRAKLNTGELFF	TGTGCCAGCTCACCTCGAGCGAAACTGAACACCGGGGAGCTGTTTTTT
TRBV7-6	-	TRBJ2-1	-	CASSLVAGPRNYNEQFF	TGTGCCAGCAGCTTAGTGGCAGGGCCGAGGAACTACAATGAGCAGTTCTTC
TRBV28	TRBD1	TRBJ2-1	-	CASRRNRGVHEQFF	TGTGCCAGCAGAAGGAACAGGGGAGTACATGAGCAGTTCTTC
TRBV27	-	TRBJ2-3	-	CASSFGESSTDTQYF	TGTGCCAGCAGTTTCGGGGAATCTAGCACAGATACGCAGTATTTT
TRBV6-5	TRBD1	TRBJ2-7	-	CASSPDRVSYEQYF	TGTGCCAGCAGCCCGGACAGGGTCTCCTACGAGCAGTACTTC
TRBV28	TRBD2	TRBJ2-3	-	CASSFGLAGVTDTQYF	TGTGCCAGCAGTTTCGGACTAGCGGGAGTGACAGATACGCAGTATTTT
TRBV13	TRBD2	TRBJ2-1	-	CASSLRPPSGIEQFF	TGTGCCAGCAGCTTAAGGCCCCCCAGCGGGATTGAGCAGTTCTTC
TRBV28	TRBD1	TRBJ1-5	-	CASSPKWGQGYNQPQHF	TGTGCCAGCAGTCCGAAATGGGGACAGGGTTACAATCAGCCCCAGCATTTT